Listed below are T cell receptor beta chains from one sample, sequenced in a study of shared clonotypes between healthy human individuals. Clones were sequenced by immunoSEQ multiplex PCR, and TCRdb holds only the in-frame ones, with some missing. Of about 820,000 clones in the sample, about 91% were seen once. Material for sequencing was naive CD8+ T cells sorted from blood. The receptors derive from a man younger than 45 in good health. Each CDR3 is given with its conserved first and last residue.

v_gene,j_gene,CDR3aa
TRBV6-5,TRBJ2-5,CASSLDRSVQETQYF
TRBV5-5,TRBJ2-3,CASSLELLADTQYF
TRBV5-1,TRBJ2-5,CASSLQEQETQYF
TRBV28,TRBJ2-5,CASSLAASSRETQYF
TRBV29-1,TRBJ2-7,CSVGLAGAYEQYF
TRBV7-8,TRBJ2-5,CASSLAYQETQYF
TRBV4-3,TRBJ2-7,CASSQEFSGRAREQYF
TRBV15,TRBJ2-2,CATSRADRVNTGELFF
TRBV4-1,TRBJ2-3,CASSQEWAGGVTDTQYF
TRBV6-6,TRBJ2-3,CASREGQDYTDTQYF
TRBV7-9,TRBJ1-2,CASSLGREWANYGYTF
TRBV27,TRBJ2-7,CASREFAGPYEQYF
TRBV7-9,TRBJ1-2,CASSHNRGSGVHGYTF
TRBV28,TRBJ1-2,CASSPQGRMNGYTF
TRBV5-1,TRBJ2-1,CASSLSAGGRGAYNEQFF